The source of this TCR beta chain is a study of blood T cell repertoires in COVID-19. Overall study: The origin of the acute and convalescent COVID-19 samples was the United States, Italy and Spain. T cells, B-cell-depleted T cells, or PBMCs provided the cDNA or gDNA that served as material.

Original data processing: Amplified reference gene primers provided the basis for estimating nucleated cell counts. Sequencing was performed with immunoSEQ multiplex PCR; in TCRdb, only in-frame clones are kept and a portion is missing. The DNA gave D and trimming, while V, J and clone size come from that table. The sample shows about 200,000 clones, 82% of them seen only once. While infection was still active, Seattle patients were enrolled and then followed longitudinally. V was clipped by 5 bases and J by 0 bases, with 11 bases between them. From germline, CDR1 is SNHLY and CDR2 FYNNEI. This CDR3 has 15 amino acids. This clone was counted a single time.

This chain links TRBV2 with TRBJ1-5, with D maybe TRBD1 (5 bases). Material for sequencing was peripheral blood. The receptor was isolated from a woman in her fifties or sixties with COVID-19, enrolled during active disease. CDR3 bases: TGTGCCAGCAGTACCACAGGTAATAGCAATCAGCCCCAGCATTTT. Its protein is CASSTTGNSNQPQHF.